The 26 T cell receptor beta chains listed next were all sequenced from one sample in a study of Tregs in tolerant kidney transplant recipients. Assay used: immunoSEQ multiplex PCR; TCRdb lists only in-frame clones, some missing. The sample's table shows more than 30,000 clones. The sequences come from CD8+ T cells from blood, collected before the transplant. The receptors were sampled from a human donor who received a combined kidney and bone marrow transplant.

To note about this clone: The read finishes 3 residues shy of the CDR3 end, and the germline J gene is used to complete it. The genes are TRBV19 and TRBJ2-7; 7 nucleotides align to TRBD1. The CDR3 has 12 residues. V lost 7 bases and J lost 5; bases outside the gene matches: 5. Germline values: CDR1 LNHDA, CDR2 SQIVND (reference sequence). CDR3 loop: CASNHRGHEQYF. The covered CDR3 bases are TGTGCCAGTAACCACAGGGGCCACGAG.

Of note for this clone: The sequence runs out 3 residues before the end of the CDR3; the remainder is reconstructed from the germline J gene. The chain couples TRBV6-2 or TRBV6-3 to TRBJ1-4; weak D call: TRBD1 (6 bases). The CDR3 has 13 amino acids. Germline V CDR1 and CDR2: MNHEY, SVGEGT. V was pared by 7 bases and J by 8 bases, with 14 bases between. The sequenced CDR3 bases are TGTGCCAGCAATGGAAACAGGGCGGAAAAA. It specifies CASNGNRAEK. The full CDR3 sequence reads CASNGNRAEKLFF.

The sequenced CDR3 bases are TGTGCCTGGAGTGTATGGACTAGTCAAGAGACC. Translated: CAWSVWTSQET. The entire CDR3 reads CAWSVWTSQETQYF. The chain has TRBV30 and TRBJ2-5; 7 positions agree with TRBD2. The missing CDR3 end, 3 residues past where the read stops, is filled in from the germline J gene. CDR3 size: 14 residues. Trimming at V came to 0 bases and at J to 2 bases, leaving 3 bases not matched to a gene. Germline assignment: CDR1 GTSNPN and CDR2 SVGIG (reference sequence).

Points on this clone: The read terminates 3 residues before the CDR3 end, so the remaining end is supplied by the germline J gene. The chain carries TRBV6-2 or TRBV6-3 and TRBJ2-7, with D perhaps assigned TRBD1 or TRBD2 (5 bases each). Trimming removed 2 bases at V and 4 bases at J, with 21 bases between. The CDR3 loop spans 17 amino acids. The germline gives CDR1 MNHEY, CDR2 SVGEGT. CDR3 region: CASSYGARGPSVYEQYF. The DNA read from the CDR3 is TGTGCCAGCAGTTACGGGGCGAGGGGCCCCTCTGTTTACGAG.

The CDR3 is CASSLQGVSNQPQHF. The part of the CDR3 DNA that was read is TGTGCCAGCAGCCTACAGGGAGTCAGTAATCAGCCC. J is TRBJ1-5 and V is TRBV7-9, with TRBD1 as a possible D gene (6 bases). With the read ending 3 residues before the CDR3 end, the germline J gene is used to fill in that end. V was cut by 5 bases and J by 4 bases, with 15 bases left in between. This CDR3 is 15 amino acids long. Germline V gives CDR1 SEHNR, CDR2 FQNEAQ (reference sequence). The variable domain in full, with the rest retrieved from reference TRBV7-9 and TRBJ1-5, is DTGVSQNPRHKITKRGQNVTFRCDPISEHNRLYWYRQTLGQGPEFLTYFQNEAQLEKSRLLSDRFSAERPKGSFSTLEIQRTEQGDSAMYLCASSLQGVSNQPQHFGDGTRLSIL.

Points on this clone: The sequenced fragment ends 3 residues before the CDR3 boundary, so the rest is inferred from the germline J gene. V gene TRBV30 combines with J gene TRBJ2-7; D perhaps matches TRBD1 (6 bases). This CDR3 contains 15 residues. V shed 5 bases and J shed 0 bases, with 17 bases lying between them. Germline V gene data show CDR1 as GTSNPN and CDR2 as SVGIG (reference sequence). CDR3 region: CAWARGALSSYEQYF. The covered CDR3 bases are TGTGCCTGGGCCAGGGGTGCCCTGAGCTCCTACGAG. Supplemented by reference TRBV30 and TRBJ2-7, the full variable domain reads SQTIHQWPATLVQPVGSPLSLECTVEGTSNPNLYWYRQAAGRGLQLLFYSVGIGQISSEVPQNLSASRPQDRQFILSSKKLLLSDSGFYLCAWARGALSSYEQYFGPGTRLTVT.

The CDR3 sequence: CSARDRDSSSGVTQYF. Incomplete CDR3 DNA: TGCAGTGCTAGAGATCGGGACTCCAGCTCCGGAGTTACG. This rearrangement joins TRBV20-1 to TRBJ2-3; TRBD2 is a possible D gene (6 bases). From the germline J gene comes the end of the CDR3, since the read stops 3 residues before it. The CDR3 is 16 residues long. V was cut by 0 bases and J by 8 bases, with 21 bases left in between. Germline CDR1 reads DFQATT; CDR2 reads SNEGSKA (reference sequence).

Comment on this clone: The observed sequence ends 3 residues before the CDR3 terminus, with the missing tail filled in from the germline J gene. This chain connects TRBV19 to TRBJ2-1; 12 nucleotides line up with TRBD2. The CDR3 has 19 residues. The junction had 17 bases not matched to a gene; V was cut back by 3 bases and J by 8 bases. Germline values: CDR1 LNHDA, CDR2 SQIVND (reference sequence). CDR3 sequence reads: CASSIRVTTSGSFWDEQFF. CDR3 DNA (partial): TGTGCCAGTAGTATTAGGGTAACGACTAGCGGGAGTTTTTGGGATGAG.

As for this clone: The CDR3 goes on 3 residues after the read ends, and that part is filled in from the germline J gene. V gene TRBV5-8 combines with J gene TRBJ2-7, with a tentative D call TRBD1 (6 bases). The V end lost 7 bases, the J end lost 4 bases, and 12 bases lay between the germline ends. Germline loops: CDR1 SGHTS, CDR2 YDEGEE. The CDR3 runs 12 residues. CDR3 DNA, as far as it was read: TGTGCCAGCCCAGGGGAGAAATACGAG. Translation gives CASPGEKYE. In full, the CDR3 is CASPGEKYEQYF.

Remarks on this clone: The read falls 3 residues short of the CDR3 end, and the missing part is taken from the germline J gene. The chain couples TRBV10-3 to TRBJ2-1, with no clear D. Germline loops: CDR1 ENHRY, CDR2 SYGVKD. Deletions cut 5 bases from V and 2 bases from J, with 7 bases between. The CDR3 has 13 residues. CDR3 sequence reads: CAISLSPYNEQFF. The DNA read from the CDR3 is TGTGCCATCAGTCTGAGCCCCTACAATGAG.

Regarding this clone: Read coverage stops 3 residues before the CDR3 terminus; the germline J gene supplies the remainder. V usage is TRBV19 and J usage is TRBJ2-2, with 7 bases identical to TRBD1. With V trimmed by 7 bases and J by 4 bases, 9 bases remained unmatched. The CDR3 extends over 15 amino acids. Looked up from germline, CDR1 is LNHDA and CDR2 is SQIVND (reference sequence). CDR3 in amino acids: CASKKDREGTGELFF. The CDR3 DNA, read in part, is TGTGCCAGTAAGAAAGACAGGGAAGGCACCGGGGAG.

As regards this clone: Sequencing ends 3 residues short of the CDR3 end; the germline J gene provides the rest. The rearrangement joins TRBV5-1 to TRBJ2-7; D is possibly TRBD1 (5 bases). CDR3 length equals 13 residues. CDR1 SGHRS and CDR2 YFSETQ come from the germline V gene. V lost 4 bases, J lost 2 bases, and 10 bases lay in between. Incomplete CDR3 DNA: TGCGCCAGCAGCCTGACAGCACCCTACGAG. Protein: CASSLTAPYE. The CDR3, in full, reads CASSLTAPYEQYF.

The DNA read from the CDR3 is TGTGCCAGTAGTGTTAGCGGAAGCTCCTACGAG. Translated, it gives CASSVSGSSYE. The whole CDR3 protein reads CASSVSGSSYEQYF. The J gene is TRBJ2-7, the V gene TRBV19; D is perhaps TRBD2 (6 bases). The read ends 3 residues early relative to the CDR3; the germline J gene fills the gap. Between the trimmed V and J ends, which lost 5 bases and 0 bases, there was a span of 11 bases. The CDR3 covers 14 residues. In germline, CDR1 is LNHDA, CDR2 SQIVND (reference sequence). Full variable domain (outside the CDR3, taken from reference TRBV19 and TRBJ2-7): DGGITQSPKYLFRKEGQNVTLSCEQNLNHDAMYWYRQDPGQGLRLIYYSQIVNDFQKGDIAEGYSVSREKKESFPLTVTSAQKNPTAFYLCASSVSGSSYEQYFGPGTRLTVT.

CDR3: CASSEDRPSYNSPLHF. CDR3 bases read: TGTGCCAGCAGTGAAGACAGGCCCTCCTATAATTCACCC. The genes are TRBV2 and TRBJ1-6; tentative D call: TRBD1 (5 bases). The read ends 3 residues before the CDR3 terminus; that terminus is restored from the germline J gene. V was clipped by 1 base and J by 0 bases, with 7 bases between them. The length of the CDR3 is 16 residues. Per the germline V gene, CDR1 is SNHLY and CDR2 is FYNNEI.

A word on this clone: Coverage ceases 3 residues before the CDR3 finishes, and the germline J gene fills in the end. This chain uses TRBV20-1 with TRBJ2-6; the match to TRBD1 covers 11 bases. Losses at the gene ends were 0 bases for V and 1 base for J; bases not matched to a gene: 14. CDR1 DFQATT and CDR2 SNEGSKA come from the germline V gene (reference sequence). This CDR3 has 21 amino acids. CDR3 DNA, as far as it was read: TGCAGTGCTAGAGATCTAAATTCGAGGACAGGGGGCCCATCTGGGGCCAACGTC. This gives the protein CSARDLNSRTGGPSGANV. The CDR3 in full is CSARDLNSRTGGPSGANVLTF.

About this clone: The CDR3 end is not reached by the read, which stops 3 residues before it; the germline J gene fills it in. The rearrangement links TRBV7-9 to TRBJ2-3, with D perhaps TRBD1 (6 bases). Trimming shortened V by 4 bases and J by 0 bases, and 11 bases separated the two germline ends. The CDR3 sequence is 15 residues long. Germline CDR1 reads SEHNR; CDR2 reads FQNEAQ (reference sequence). The sequenced part of the CDR3 DNA is TGTGCCAGCAGCTACGGGACAACTAGCACAGATACG. This encodes CASSYGTTSTDT. The complete CDR3 sequence is CASSYGTTSTDTQYF.

Points on this clone: Read data end 3 residues before the CDR3 end; the end is taken from the germline J gene. In the same sample, other DNA sequences code for this CDR3. The V gene is TRBV9, the J gene TRBJ1-1; weak D call: TRBD1 (5 bases). The V gene lost 2 bases and the J gene lost 0 bases, with 11 bases spanning the gap. CDR1 SGDLS and CDR2 YYNGEE come from the germline V gene. The CDR3 totals 15 residues. CDR3 DNA, as far as it was read: TGTGCCAGCAGCGTTAGTGGGGGGATGAACACTGAA. Its translation: CASSVSGGMNTE. The full CDR3 reads CASSVSGGMNTEAFF.

A note on this clone: The read stops 3 residues short of the end of the CDR3; the missing end is completed from the germline J gene. The chain employs TRBV11-1 and TRBJ1-2; D may be TRBD1 (6 bases). This CDR3 region has 13 residues. Trimming pared 2 bases from V and 6 bases from J, leaving 10 bases between. Per germline, CDR1 SGHAT and CDR2 FQDESV (reference sequence). Partial CDR3 DNA: TGTGCCAGCAGCTTAAGGGGGGGCGATGGC. It is translated as CASSLRGGDG. The entire CDR3 protein is CASSLRGGDGYTF.

Concerning this clone: The CDR3 end falls 3 residues outside the read, so it is completed with the germline J gene. This chain connects TRBV7-3 to TRBJ1-1; the D gene is possibly TRBD1 (6 bases). This CDR3 has 14 amino acids. V lost 5 bases and J lost 0, with 10 bases in between. CDR1 is SGHTA, CDR2 FQGTGA, per germline. CDR3 loop: CASSRGGLNTEAFF. CDR3 DNA, as far as it was read: TGTGCCAGCAGCCGCGGGGGCCTGAACACTGAA.

On this clone itself: The read ends 3 residues early relative to the CDR3; the germline J gene fills the gap. J is TRBJ2-7 and V is TRBV29-1; possibly TRBD2 for D (5 bases). CDR1 is SQVTM and CDR2 is ANQGSEA in the germline V gene. The ends were cut back, 5 bases at V and 0 bases at J, with 14 bases in the middle. The CDR3 runs to 14 residues. CDR3 DNA (partial): TGCAGCGTTACTGCAGCGGTCTCCTCCTACGAG. Encoded protein: CSVTAAVSSYE. The entire CDR3 protein reads CSVTAAVSSYEQYF.

Comment on this clone: The read ends 3 residues before the CDR3 terminus; that terminus is restored from the germline J gene. V usage is TRBV19 and J usage is TRBJ1-1; 8 nucleotides agree with TRBD1. The CDR3 consists of 15 residues. In germline, CDR1 is LNHDA, CDR2 SQIVND (reference sequence). V lost 3 bases to trimming and J lost 0 bases; unmatched junction nucleotides: 3. CDR3 residues: CASSIGQGMNTEAFF. CDR3 DNA (partial): TGTGCCAGTAGTATTGGACAGGGTATGAACACTGAA.

The CDR3 sequence: CATKRLAGSYNEQFF. The sequenced CDR3 bases are TGTGCCACTAAAAGACTAGCGGGCTCCTACAATGAG. The chain uses TRBV19 and TRBJ2-1, with 10 positions matching TRBD2. The missing CDR3 end, 3 residues past where the read stops, is filled in from the germline J gene. Germline V gives CDR1 LNHDA, CDR2 SQIVND (reference sequence). The CDR3 consists of 15 residues. The ends lost 10 bases at V and 0 bases at J; junction bases unmatched: 6.

Notes on this clone: The read halts 3 residues ahead of the CDR3 end, with the missing end drawn from the germline J gene. The rearrangement links TRBV19 to TRBJ2-7; 14 bases line up with TRBD2. The germline gives CDR1 LNHDA, CDR2 SQIVND (reference sequence). The ends lost 3 bases at V and 2 bases at J; junction bases unmatched: 6. CDR3 length: 17 amino acids. The sequenced CDR3 bases are TGTGCCAGTAGTATTGGACTAGCGGGAGGATTCGCCTACGAG. Amino acids: CASSIGLAGGFAYE. In full, the CDR3 reads CASSIGLAGGFAYEQYF.

A word on this clone: The missing CDR3 end, 3 residues past where the read stops, is filled in from the germline J gene. The chain uses TRBV19 and TRBJ2-1, with D possibly being TRBD1 (6 bases). The V end lost 2 bases, the J end lost 2 bases, and 13 bases lay between the germline ends. The germline V gene has CDR1 LNHDA and CDR2 SQIVND (reference sequence). The CDR3 covers 16 residues. The CDR3 DNA, read in part, is TGTGCCAGTAGTATAAGGGACCCAGGGGCCTACAATGAG. Translating it yields CASSIRDPGAYNE. The entire CDR3 is CASSIRDPGAYNEQFF.

As concerns this clone: Read coverage stops 3 residues before the CDR3 terminus; the germline J gene supplies the remainder. The chain joins TRBV19 to TRBJ2-1; D unclear. The germline V and J ends were trimmed by 3 bases and 0 bases, with 6 bases remaining between them. From germline, CDR1 is LNHDA and CDR2 SQIVND (reference sequence). This CDR3 spans 14 amino acids. CDR3 DNA (partial): TGTGCCAGTAGTATCCAAAACTCCTACAATGAG. Translation gives CASSIQNSYNE. The CDR3 in its entirety is CASSIQNSYNEQFF.

About this clone: The CDR3 goes on 3 residues after the read ends, and that part is filled in from the germline J gene. The chain is built from TRBV5-1 and TRBJ2-3; D possibly corresponds to TRBD2 (6 bases). V lost 4 bases and J lost 4, with 16 bases in between. There are 15 residues in the CDR3. Germline CDR1 and CDR2: SGHRS and YFSETQ. The DNA read from the CDR3 is TGCGCCAGCAGCCCGGGGGTCAGTACCGCAGATACG. This encodes CASSPGVSTADT. The full CDR3 sequence reads CASSPGVSTADTQYF.